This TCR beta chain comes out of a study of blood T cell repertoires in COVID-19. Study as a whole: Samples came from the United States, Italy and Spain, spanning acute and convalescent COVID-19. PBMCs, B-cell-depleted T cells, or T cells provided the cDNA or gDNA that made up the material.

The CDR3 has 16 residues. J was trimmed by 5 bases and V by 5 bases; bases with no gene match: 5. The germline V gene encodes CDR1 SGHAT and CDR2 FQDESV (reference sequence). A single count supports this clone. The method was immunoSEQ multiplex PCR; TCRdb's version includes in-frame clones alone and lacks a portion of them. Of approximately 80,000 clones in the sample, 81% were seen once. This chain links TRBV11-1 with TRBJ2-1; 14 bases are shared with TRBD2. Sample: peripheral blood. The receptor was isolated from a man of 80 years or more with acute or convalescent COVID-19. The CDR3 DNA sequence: TGTGCCAGCAGCCCGATGGGACTAGCGGGAGACAATGAGCAGTTCTTC. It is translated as CASSPMGLAGDNEQFF. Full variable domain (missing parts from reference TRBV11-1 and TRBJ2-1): EAEVAQSPRYKITEKSQAVAFWCDPISGHATLYWYRQILGQGPELLVQFQDESVVDDSQLPKDRFSAERLKGVDSTLKIQPAELGDSAMYLCASSPMGLAGDNEQFFGPGTRLTVL.